Below, 30 T cell receptor beta chains from the same sample are listed, as sequenced in a study of T-cell memory formation after mild COVID-19. TCRdb analysed the 5' RACE reads with MiXCR anew, one entry per CDR3 protein. The sample includes roughly 610,000 distinct CDR3 sequences, 15% to 20% seen only once; the top ten take around 8.1%. The specimen was PBMCs or a T cell subset sorted from them (not recorded which). These receptors originate from an adult woman who had mild COVID-19 (a few samples of this study predate the infection). Cell type and time point are not known.

The rearrangement links TRBV25-1 to TRBJ2-7, with 9 bases identical to TRBD2. Germline V gene data show CDR1 as MGHDK and CDR2 as SYGVNS. CDR3 length equals 17 residues. After removal of 1 base from V and 6 bases from J, the junction contained 13 bases not matched to a gene. The CDR3 coding sequence is TGTGCCAGCAGTGAATCTAAAATAGCGGGGGCCCGAGGCGAGCAGTACTTC. This translates into CASSESKIAGARGEQYF.

In its sample, this clonotype was seen a few times. The genes are TRBV7-6 and TRBJ2-1, with D hard to call. The CDR3 runs to 17 residues. Trimming stripped 0 bases from V and 2 bases from J, with 14 bases between. Germline CDR1 reads SGHVS; CDR2 reads FNYEAQ. CDR3 DNA: TGTGCCAGCAGCTTAGCGCCGAAACCTTCTCCCTACAATGAGCAGTTCTTC. Translation gives CASSLAPKPSPYNEQFF.

This clonotype came up a few times. The chain is built from TRBV2 and TRBJ1-6, with a tentative D call TRBD1 (6 bases). The CDR3 contains 16 residues. Germline V gives CDR1 SNHLY, CDR2 FYNNEI. The V end lost 6 bases, the J end lost 0 bases, and 12 bases lay between the germline ends. The CDR3 sequence: CASRETGSSYNSPLHF. The CDR3 DNA reads TGTGCCAGCAGGGAAACAGGGAGCTCCTATAATTCACCCCTCCACTTT.

In its sample, this clonotype was seen a few times. The V call is TRBV5-1, the J call TRBJ2-7, with 7 bases matching TRBD1. Looked up from germline, CDR1 is SGHRS and CDR2 is YFSETQ. Germline trimming cut 6 bases from V and 0 bases from J; bases unmatched to any gene: 9. There are 15 residues in the CDR3. The CDR3 reads CASTAQGISSYEQYF. The CDR3 coding sequence is TGCGCCAGCACGGCACAGGGGATCAGCTCCTACGAGCAGTACTTC.

This clonotype was counted between two and nine times. This chain links TRBV7-9 with TRBJ2-3; D not certain. The CDR3 sequence is 16 residues long. The germline gives CDR1 SEHNR, CDR2 FQNEAQ (reference sequence). Trimming left V 8 bases short and J 3 bases short, with 21 bases between. The CDR3 protein is CASGIPGPRKTDTQYF. CDR3 bases: TGTGCCAGCGGCATTCCCGGGCCCCGCAAGACAGATACGCAGTATTTT. The full variable domain, its missing parts supplied by reference TRBV7-9 and TRBJ2-3, is DTGVSQNPRHKITKRGQNVTFRCDPISEHNRLYWYRQTLGQGPEFLTYFQNEAQLEKSRLLSDRFSAERPKGSFSTLEIQRTEQGDSAMYLCASGIPGPRKTDTQYFGPGTRLTVL.

This clonotype occurred a few times. The J gene is TRBJ2-7, the V gene TRBV20-1, with D possibly being TRBD2 (5 bases). Trimming pared 1 base from V and 8 bases from J, leaving 9 bases between. The CDR3 runs 11 residues. Germline CDR1 is DFQATT and CDR2 is SNEGSKA (reference sequence). Here the CDR3 DNA reads TGCAGTGCTAGAGCGGGGTCCAAGCAGTACTTC. The encoded protein is CSARAGSKQYF.

This clonotype was found a few times. The J gene is TRBJ2-2, the V gene TRBV12-3 or TRBV12-4; D tentatively fits TRBD1 or TRBD2 (5 bases each). The V and J ends lost 6 bases and 8 bases respectively, with 16 bases between them. The CDR3 spans 14 residues. The CDR3: CASSPGRRGGELFF. The CDR3 DNA follows: TGTGCCAGCAGCCCGGGACGGCGTGGGGGGGAGCTGTTTTTT.

V and J are TRBV5-6 and TRBJ1-2, with 8 bases lining up with TRBD1. Losses at the gene ends were 5 bases for V and 7 bases for J; bases not matched to a gene: 13. Germline CDR1 and CDR2: SGHDT and YYEEEE. The CDR3 length is 15 residues. The CDR3 sequence: CASRGRTGWGAGYTF. Here the CDR3 DNA reads TGTGCCAGCAGGGGGCGGACAGGGTGGGGCGCTGGCTACACCTTC.

This clonotype has more than one count but fewer than ten. The V call is TRBV4-3, the J call TRBJ1-2; 10 nucleotides match TRBD1. V dropped 2 bases and J dropped 6; count of bases not matched to a gene: 9. CDR3 length equals 16 residues. CDR1 and CDR2 from the germline V gene are LGHNA and YSLEER. CDR3 sequence: CASSQLTTGQGNGYTF. In nucleotides, the CDR3 is TGCGCCAGCAGCCAACTCACTACGGGACAGGGGAATGGCTACACCTTC.

The chain recombines TRBV5-1 with TRBJ2-1; TRBD1 agrees at 7 bases. The CDR3 is 16 residues long. The junction had 6 bases not matched to a gene; V was cut back by 1 base and J by 2 bases. Per germline, CDR1 SGHRS and CDR2 YFSETQ. As DNA, the CDR3 is TGCGCCAGCAGCTTGTCCGGGACAGCGGCCTACAATGAGCAGTTCTTC. Protein product: CASSLSGTAAYNEQFF.

This clonotype came up a few times. This sequence joins TRBV6-5 and TRBJ2-2, with 10 bases lining up with TRBD1. The CDR3 spans 15 residues. Unmatched junction bases numbered 6, after V lost 4 bases and J lost 7 bases. The V gene's germline CDR1 is MNHEY and CDR2 SVGAGI. CDR3 region: CASSSDRGYGGELFF. Here the CDR3 DNA reads TGTGCCAGCAGTTCGGACAGGGGGTATGGCGGGGAGCTGTTTTTT.

The chain uses TRBV20-1 and TRBJ1-5, with a tentative D call TRBD1 (5 bases). The CDR3 runs 14 residues. V shed 4 bases and J shed 6 bases, with 16 bases lying between them. Germline assignment: CDR1 DFQATT and CDR2 SNEGSKA (reference sequence). The CDR3 spells CSATREPGTQPQHF. DNA of the CDR3: TGCAGTGCTACCAGGGAGCCGGGGACTCAGCCCCAGCATTTT.

This clonotype was counted only a few times. The V call is TRBV4-3, the J call TRBJ2-7; 7 positions agree with TRBD1. This CDR3 has 19 amino acids. Germline CDR1 LGHNA, CDR2 YSLEER. The junction had 17 bases not matched to a gene; V was cut back by 0 bases and J by 3 bases. CDR3 in amino acids: CASSQDVNRGTVVGYEQYF. CDR3 in DNA: TGCGCCAGCAGCCAAGATGTCAATAGGGGGACAGTCGTAGGCTACGAGCAGTACTTC.

The chain has TRBV28 and TRBJ2-2, with TRBD1 matching 9 bases. After removal of 2 bases from V and 4 bases from J, the junction contained 8 bases not matched to a gene. Germline assignment: CDR1 MDHEN and CDR2 SYDVKM. CDR3 length equals 17 residues. This CDR3 reads CASSLVKGQGGTGELFF. The CDR3 DNA follows: TGTGCCAGCAGTTTAGTGAAGGGACAGGGAGGCACCGGGGAGCTGTTTTTT.

CDR3 coding DNA: TGTGCCAGCAGCTTCCCCGATAGAGCGGGAGGATGGAACACCGGGGAGCTGTTTTTT. This sequence encodes CASSFPDRAGGWNTGELFF. The J gene is TRBJ2-2, the V gene TRBV7-8, with 9 bases identical to TRBD2. Trimming cost V 3 bases and J 1 base; bases outside gene matches: 12. CDR3 length equals 19 residues. Germline CDR1 SGHVS, CDR2 FQNEAQ. Variable domain in full (rest from reference TRBV7-8 and TRBJ2-2): GAGVSQSPRYKVAKRGQDVALRCDPISGHVSLFWYQQALGQGPEFLTYFQNEAQLDKSGLPSDRFFAERPEGSVSTLKIQRTQQEDSAVYLCASSFPDRAGGWNTGELFFGEGSRLTVL.

The rearrangement links TRBV7-9 to TRBJ2-3; 11 bases are a match to TRBD1. Germline loops: CDR1 SEHNR, CDR2 FQNEAQ (reference sequence). With 4 bases clipped from V and 3 bases from J, the junction kept 6 bases outside the gene matches. The CDR3 is 16 amino acids. The CDR3 nucleotides are TGTGCCAGCAGCTCGAACGGACAGGGGGCAACAGATACGCAGTATTTT. It specifies CASSSNGQGATDTQYF.

Only a few counts were recorded for this clonotype. The genes are TRBV24-1 and TRBJ1-5; weak D call: TRBD1 (6 bases). The germline CDR1 and CDR2 sequences are KGHDR and SFDVKD. The CDR3 loop spans 14 amino acids. V gave up 3 bases and J gave up 6 bases, with 11 bases separating them. CDR3 in DNA: TGTGCCACCAGTGATCGGGGGCGAGGTCAGCCCCAGCATTTT. Protein: CATSDRGRGQPQHF.

In this sample, this clonotype turned up a few times. This sequence joins TRBV6-2 or TRBV6-3 and TRBJ2-7; no reliable D call. This CDR3 has 13 amino acids. Looked up from germline, CDR1 is MNHEY and CDR2 is SVGEGT. V was pared by 2 bases and J by 3 bases, with 8 bases between. CDR3 sequence: CASSYRYIYEQYF. CDR3 sequence (DNA): TGTGCCAGCAGTTACAGATACATCTACGAGCAGTACTTC.

This clonotype was detected only a few times. The chain uses TRBV10-3 and TRBJ1-1; the D gene is possibly TRBD1 (5 bases). Deletions cut 0 bases from V and 8 bases from J, with 16 bases between. Germline CDR1 and CDR2: ENHRY and SYGVKD. The CDR3 runs 15 residues. CDR3 nucleotides: TGTGCCATCAGTGAGTCTTGGGGGACCGGTATCGAAGCTTTCTTT. This encodes CAISESWGTGIEAFF.

This clonotype was observed a few times. This rearrangement joins TRBV4-2 to TRBJ2-2; D gene ambiguous. This CDR3 contains 15 residues. Germline assignment: CDR1 LGHNA and CDR2 YNFKEQ. V gave up 0 bases and J gave up 6 bases, with 11 bases separating them. The CDR3 region is CASSQDLSWAGELFF. CDR3 coding DNA: TGTGCCAGCAGCCAAGATCTATCTTGGGCCGGGGAGCTGTTTTTT.

The chain combines TRBV30 with TRBJ1-5, with a tentative D call TRBD1 (6 bases). Trimming stripped 1 base from V and 2 bases from J, with 15 bases between. Germline CDR1 is GTSNPN and CDR2 is SVGIG (reference sequence). The CDR3 is 16 amino acids. The CDR3 DNA is TGTGCCTGGAGTGGGAGCAGGGGATACGGCAATCAGCCCCAGCATTTT. It translates to CAWSGSRGYGNQPQHF.

The V gene is TRBV24-1, the J gene TRBJ2-3, with 13 bases that match TRBD2. Germline CDR1 and CDR2: KGHDR and SFDVKD. The CDR3 is made up of 16 amino acids. V lost 6 bases and J lost 7; bases outside the gene matches: 9. The DNA for the CDR3 is TGTGCCACCAGTACCCCTGGGACTAGCGGGATGCATACGCAGTATTTT. This encodes CATSTPGTSGMHTQYF.

The genes are TRBV19 and TRBJ1-1, with 7 bases aligning to TRBD1. In germline, CDR1 is LNHDA, CDR2 SQIVND (reference sequence). The CDR3 totals 13 residues. J gave up 3 bases and V 10 bases, and 8 bases lay outside the gene matches. The DNA of the CDR3 is TGTGCCACCGGACAGGATGTGGACACTGAAGCTTTCTTT. Encoded protein: CATGQDVDTEAFF.

This clonotype came up many times. The V call is TRBV12-3 or TRBV12-4, the J call TRBJ2-7; perhaps D is TRBD1 or TRBD2 (5 bases each). The CDR3 loop spans 14 amino acids. V lost 0 bases and J lost 3, with 9 bases in between. The CDR3 loop reads CASSLAGAHYEQYF. In nucleotides, the CDR3 is TGTGCCAGCAGTTTAGCCGGGGCCCACTACGAGCAGTACTTC.

The rearrangement uses TRBV10-3 and TRBJ2-7; D may be TRBD2 (7 bases). The CDR3 length is 17 residues. Germline V gene sequence: CDR1 ENHRY, CDR2 SYGVKD. With 0 bases removed from V and 2 bases from J, the gap between germline ends came to 17 bases. The CDR3 sequence: CAISESLLGGETYEQYF. In nucleotides, the CDR3 is TGTGCCATCAGTGAGTCGCTATTAGGGGGGGAAACCTACGAGCAGTACTTC.

This clonotype was counted a few times. The chain uses TRBV5-5 and TRBJ1-6; D unresolved. This CDR3 has 13 amino acids. V lost 0 bases and J 7 bases, leaving 5 bases between the germline ends. Germline V gives CDR1 SGHKS, CDR2 YYEKEE (reference sequence). The CDR3 is CASSLEPNSPLHF. The CDR3 coding sequence is TGTGCCAGCAGCTTGGAACCCAATTCACCCCTCCACTTT. Full variable domain (remainder filled in from reference TRBV5-5 and TRBJ1-6): DAGVTQSPTHLIKTRGQQVTLRCSPISGHKSVSWYQQVLGQGPQFIFQYYEKEERGRGNFPDRFSARQFPNYSSELNVNALLLGDSALYLCASSLEPNSPLHFGNGTRLTVT.

Remarks on this clonotype: It may be a read error: a sequence one base away is much more abundant. The gene calls are TRBV3-1 and TRBJ2-3; D gene uncertain. The CDR3 is made up of 14 amino acids. Germline V gives CDR1 LGHDT, CDR2 YNNKEL (reference sequence). CDR3 sequence reads: CDSSQDPGRDTQYF. CDR3 in DNA: TGTGACAGCAGCCAAGATCCAGGAAGAGATACGCAGTATTTT.

The chain links TRBV9 to TRBJ2-1; 8 nucleotides match TRBD1. Germline V CDR1 and CDR2: SGDLS, YYNGEE. The CDR3 runs to 13 residues. Germline trimming cut 3 bases from V and 6 bases from J; bases unmatched to any gene: 2. The DNA for the CDR3 is TGTGCCAGCAGCGGCGACAGGGGCAATGAGCAGTTCTTC. Its translation is CASSGDRGNEQFF.

This clonotype was seen a handful of times. The rearrangement links TRBV4-3 to TRBJ2-7; TRBD1 matches 8 bases. V was clipped by 4 bases and J by 1 base; unmatched bases: 3. The germline gives CDR1 LGHNA, CDR2 YSLEER. The CDR3 spans 14 residues. CDR3 in amino acids: CASSRQGSSYEQYF. CDR3 nucleotide sequence: TGCGCCAGCAGCCGACAGGGGAGTTCCTACGAGCAGTACTTC.

The chain couples TRBV6-6 to TRBJ2-7; 10 positions match TRBD2. CDR3 length: 16 amino acids. The trim removed 5 bases at V and 4 bases at J, leaving 11 bases unmatched. The germline V gene encodes CDR1 MNHNY and CDR2 SVGAGI (reference sequence). The CDR3 region has the DNA TGTGCCAGCAGTCCCAAGTCTAGCGGGAGTTCTTACGAGCAGTACTTC. Translation: CASSPKSSGSSYEQYF.